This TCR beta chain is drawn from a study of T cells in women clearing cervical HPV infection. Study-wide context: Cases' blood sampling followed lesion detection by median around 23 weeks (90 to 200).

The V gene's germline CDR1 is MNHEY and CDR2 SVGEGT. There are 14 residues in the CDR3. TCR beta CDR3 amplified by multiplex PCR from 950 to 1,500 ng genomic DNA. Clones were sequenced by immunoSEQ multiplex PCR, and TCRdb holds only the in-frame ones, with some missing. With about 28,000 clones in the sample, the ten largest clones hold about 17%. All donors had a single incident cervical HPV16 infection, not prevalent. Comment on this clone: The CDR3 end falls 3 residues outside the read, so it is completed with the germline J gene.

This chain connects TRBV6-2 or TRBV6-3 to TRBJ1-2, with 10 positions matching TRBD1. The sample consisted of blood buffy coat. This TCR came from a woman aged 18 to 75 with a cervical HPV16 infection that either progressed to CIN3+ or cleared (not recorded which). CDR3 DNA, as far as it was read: TGTGCCAGCAGGTTGACAGGGGGCGCTGGCGGC. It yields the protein CASRLTGGAGG. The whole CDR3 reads CASRLTGGAGGYTF.